A selection of T cell receptor beta chains follows, all from one sample in a study of PD-L1 blockade in urothelial cancer. Produced via immunoSEQ multiplex PCR; TCRdb's table is partial and in-frame only. Here the sample spans tens of thousands of clones, 82% being singletons. This material consisted of PBMCs, taken around atezolizumab (anti-PD-L1) treatment. The receptors originated from a man in his sixties with urothelial cancer. The CDR3 runs from the conserved cysteine through the conserved F or W. The D gene is left open where the match is weak. Clone size is not always given. Where it is, it says once, few, many or a class for expanded clones.

.	TRBJ2-7	TRBV6-5	.	TGTGCCAGCAGGATCGACACAGGCGACGAGCAGTACTTC	CASRIDTGDEQYF
.	TRBJ2-7	TRBV29-1	TRBD1	TGCAGCGTTGAAGGGTCGAGGACAGGGGGCAACGGGCAGTACTTC	CSVEGSRTGGNGQYF
.	TRBJ2-2	TRBV5-1	.	TGCGCCAGCAGCTTGGCCAGCGCCGGGGAGCTGTTTTTT	CASSLASAGELFF
.	TRBJ2-6	TRBV28	.	TGTGCCAGCAGATTCTACAGGGAGCCCGGGGCCAACGTCCTGACTTTC	CASRFYREPGANVLTF
.	TRBJ2-2	TRBV6-4	TRBD2	TGTGCCAGCAGTGCCGTACTAGCGGGGGCGAACACCGGGGAGCTGTTTTTT	CASSAVLAGANTGELFF
.	TRBJ2-2	TRBV6-4	TRBD1	TGTGCCAGCAGCCAAGGACAGGCGAACACCGGGGAGCTGTTTTTT	CASSQGQANTGELFF
once	TRBJ2-2	TRBV21-1	.	.	CASSKALRVARGAQDTGELFF
.	TRBJ1-2	TRBV14	.	TGTGCCAGCAGCCAAGTTCACGGAAGGAGTTATGGCTACACCTTC	CASSQVHGRSYGYTF
.	TRBJ1-2	TRBV6-6	.	TGTGCCAGCAGTTACTCGGACAACTCATATAGGAATGGCTACACCTTC	CASSYSDNSYRNGYTF
.	TRBJ1-1	TRBV9	.	TGTGCCAGCAGCGTAGGGGGAGGGATGAACACTGAAGCTTTCTTT	CASSVGGGMNTEAFF
few	TRBJ1-5	TRBV30	TRBD1	TGTGCCTGGAGTGTACTATGGGGACAGTTCAATCAGCCCCAGCATTTT	CAWSVLWGQFNQPQHF
.	TRBJ2-3	TRBV7-2	.	TGTGCCAGCAGCCGCAGCCGGGGATACACAGATACGCAGTATTTT	CASSRSRGYTDTQYF
medium-sized	TRBJ2-7	TRBV7-2	.	TGTGCCAGCAGCGCCCCCCAGACGGAGATAAGCTCCTACGAGCAGTACTTC	CASSAPQTEISSYEQYF
.	TRBJ2-3	TRBV4-1	.	TGCGCCAGCAGCCAAGATAGGGCGGCGGGTAGCACAGATACGCAGTATTTT	CASSQDRAAGSTDTQYF
.	TRBJ1-2	TRBV6-6	.	TGTGCCAGCAGCCCCGAGGCGGATTCTGGAGTCTTC	CASSPEADSGVF
.	TRBJ1-4	TRBV5-1	TRBD1	TGCGCCAGCAGCCCCGCCGGGACAGGGGGCAAGGATGAAAAACTGTTTTTT	CASSPAGTGGKDEKLFF
.	TRBJ2-3	TRBV30	TRBD1	TGTGCCTCGATCCGACAGGGAGGCACAGATACGCAGTATTTT	CASIRQGGTDTQYF
.	TRBJ2-5	TRBV9	.	TGTGCCAGCAGTCCAGGAGGGACAGAAGAGACCCAGTACTTC	CASSPGGTEETQYF
.	TRBJ2-3	TRBV9	.	TGTGCCAGCAGCGTACTAACAGGTTCGGATACGCAGTATTTT	CASSVLTGSDTQYF